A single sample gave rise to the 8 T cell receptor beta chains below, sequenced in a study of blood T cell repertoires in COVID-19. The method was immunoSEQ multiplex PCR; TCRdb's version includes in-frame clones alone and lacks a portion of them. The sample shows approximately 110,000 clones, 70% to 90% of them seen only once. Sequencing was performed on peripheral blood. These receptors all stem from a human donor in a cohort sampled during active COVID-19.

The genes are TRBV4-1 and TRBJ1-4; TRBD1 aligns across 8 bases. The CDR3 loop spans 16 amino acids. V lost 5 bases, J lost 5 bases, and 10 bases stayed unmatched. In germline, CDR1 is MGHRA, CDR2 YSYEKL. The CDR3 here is CASSSPGTGKNEKLFF. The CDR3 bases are TGCGCCAGCAGCTCACCCGGGACAGGAAAAAATGAAAAACTGTTTTTT.

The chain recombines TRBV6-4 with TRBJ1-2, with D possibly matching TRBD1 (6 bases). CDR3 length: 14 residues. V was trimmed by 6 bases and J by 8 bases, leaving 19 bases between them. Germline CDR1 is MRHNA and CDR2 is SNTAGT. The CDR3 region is CASSSKGRGKGYTF. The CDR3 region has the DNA TGTGCCAGCAGCTCAAAAGGCAGGGGAAAGGGCTACACCTTC.

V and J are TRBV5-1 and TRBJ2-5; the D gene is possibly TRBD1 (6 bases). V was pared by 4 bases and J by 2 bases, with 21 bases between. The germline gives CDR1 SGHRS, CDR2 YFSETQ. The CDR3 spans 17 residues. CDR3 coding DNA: TGCGCCAGCAGCCCCGGAGTCGGGACATCTAGACAAGAGACCCAGTACTTC. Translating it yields CASSPGVGTSRQETQYF.

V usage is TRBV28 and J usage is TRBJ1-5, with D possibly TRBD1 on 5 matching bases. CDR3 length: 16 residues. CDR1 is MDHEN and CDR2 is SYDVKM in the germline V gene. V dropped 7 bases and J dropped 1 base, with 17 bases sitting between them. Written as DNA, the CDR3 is TGTGCCAGCACCCCCCCGGAGGGGTACAGCAATCAGCCCCAGCATTTT. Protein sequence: CASTPPEGYSNQPQHF.

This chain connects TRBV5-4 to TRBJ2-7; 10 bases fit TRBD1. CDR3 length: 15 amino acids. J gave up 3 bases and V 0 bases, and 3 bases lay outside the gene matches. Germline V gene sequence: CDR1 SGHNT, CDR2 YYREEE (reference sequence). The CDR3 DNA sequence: TGTGCCAGCAGCTTGGAAGGGACAGGGGACTACGAGCAGTACTTC. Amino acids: CASSLEGTGDYEQYF.

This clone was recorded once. CDR3 loop: CASSREGVAKNIQYF. CDR3 nucleotide sequence: TGTGCCAGCAGCCGGGAGGGGGTTGCCAAAAACATTCAGTACTTC. The chain employs TRBV11-2 and TRBJ2-4, with 8 bases identical to TRBD2. Unmatched junction bases numbered 4, after V lost 5 bases and J lost 1 base. This CDR3 region has 15 residues. Germline loops: CDR1 SGHAT, CDR2 FQNNGV.

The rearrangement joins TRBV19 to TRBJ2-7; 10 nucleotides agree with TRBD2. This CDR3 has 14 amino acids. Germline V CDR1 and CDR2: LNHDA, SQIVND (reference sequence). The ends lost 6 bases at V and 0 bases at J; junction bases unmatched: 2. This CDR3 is CASRLAGTSYEQYF. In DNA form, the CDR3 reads TGTGCCAGTAGACTAGCGGGGACCTCCTACGAGCAGTACTTC. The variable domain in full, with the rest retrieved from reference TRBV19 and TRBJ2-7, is DGGITQSPKYLFRKEGQNVTLSCEQNLNHDAMYWYRQDPGQGLRLIYYSQIVNDFQKGDIAEGYSVSREKKESFPLTVTSAQKNPTAFYLCASRLAGTSYEQYFGPGTRLTVT.

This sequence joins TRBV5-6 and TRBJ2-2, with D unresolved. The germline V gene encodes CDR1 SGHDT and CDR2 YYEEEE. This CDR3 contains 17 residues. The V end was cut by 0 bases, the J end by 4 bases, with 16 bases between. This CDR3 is CASSLVTAGSLTGELFF. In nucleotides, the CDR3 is TGTGCCAGCAGCTTGGTGACCGCAGGCAGCCTCACCGGGGAGCTGTTTTTT.